Presented here are 8 T cell receptor beta chains from one specimen sequenced in a study of T cell responses to AZD1222 COVID-19 vaccine. TCRdb's copy holds only in-frame clones and misses some; the assay was immunoSEQ multiplex PCR. The data contain under 90,000 clones, around 82% of them singletons. Material: peripheral blood, obtained 28 days after the second AZD1222 dose. The receptor set was obtained from an adult who received the AZD1222 COVID-19 vaccine.

The V and J genes are TRBV20-1 and TRBJ2-1, with D hard to call. Germline CDR1 and CDR2: DFQATT and SNEGSKA (reference sequence). With 0 bases removed from V and 10 bases from J, the gap between germline ends came to 7 bases. This CDR3 is built from 11 residues. CDR3 protein: CSAREIGEQFF. The CDR3 DNA sequence: TGCAGTGCTAGAGAGATTGGAGAGCAGTTCTTC.

J is TRBJ2-5 and V is TRBV18; D ambiguous. Looked up from germline, CDR1 is KGHSH and CDR2 is LQKENI. The V end was cut by 3 bases, the J end by 3 bases, with 8 bases between. This CDR3 has 13 amino acids. DNA of the CDR3: TGTGCCAGCTCACCGACTTCTAAAGAGACCCAGTACTTC. Translated, it gives CASSPTSKETQYF.

The chain carries TRBV5-4 and TRBJ1-2; possibly TRBD1 for D (5 bases). The V and J ends lost 0 bases and 4 bases respectively, with 16 bases between them. There are 16 residues in the CDR3. Looked up from germline, CDR1 is SGHNT and CDR2 is YYREEE (reference sequence). CDR3 sequence reads: CASSLGGEGGVYGYTF. The CDR3 DNA reads TGTGCCAGCAGCTTGGGGGGTGAAGGAGGGGTCTATGGCTACACCTTC. Full variable domain (missing parts from reference TRBV5-4 and TRBJ1-2): ETGVTQSPTHLIKTRGQQVTLRCSSQSGHNTVSWYQQALGQGPQFIFQYYREEENGRGNFPPRFSGLQFPNYSSELNVNALELDDSALYLCASSLGGEGGVYGYTFGSGTRLTVV.

V and J are TRBV9 and TRBJ1-1, with D hard to call. This CDR3 has 13 residues. V lost 0 bases and J lost 0, with 3 bases in between. Germline loops: CDR1 SGDLS, CDR2 YYNGEE. The CDR3 is CASSVVVNTEAFF. CDR3 coding DNA: TGTGCCAGCAGCGTAGTAGTGAACACTGAAGCTTTCTTT.

This chain links TRBV28 with TRBJ1-6, with TRBD1 matching 7 bases. This CDR3 region has 18 residues. The junction had 16 bases not matched to a gene; V was cut back by 3 bases and J by 8 bases. Germline CDR1 and CDR2: MDHEN and SYDVKM. The CDR3 loop reads CASSLGTRGGPDDSPLHF. DNA for the CDR3: TGTGCCAGCAGTTTGGGGACCAGGGGGGGACCGGACGATTCACCCCTCCACTTT. The full variable domain, in which reference TRBV28 and TRBJ1-6 provide the parts outside the CDR3, is DVKVTQSSRYLVKRTGEKVFLECVQDMDHENMFWYRQDPGLGLRLIYFSYDVKMKEKGDIPEGYSVSREKKERFSLILESASTNQTSMYLCASSLGTRGGPDDSPLHFGNGTRLTVT.

The V call is TRBV19, the J call TRBJ1-1; TRBD1 matches at 8 bases. The V segment lost 5 bases and the J segment 0 bases; nucleotides outside the gene matches: 2. Germline lookup yields CDR1 LNHDA and CDR2 SQIVND (reference sequence). This CDR3 has 14 amino acids. In DNA, the CDR3 is TGTGCCAGTAGTTACAGGGGGATGAACACTGAAGCTTTCTTT. Residues: CASSYRGMNTEAFF.

This clone was seen once. The chain employs TRBV24-1 and TRBJ2-1, with D unclear. Deletions cut 1 base from V and 10 bases from J, with 7 bases between. CDR1 is KGHDR, CDR2 SFDVKD, per germline. The CDR3 extends over 12 amino acids. The CDR3 DNA reads TGTGCCACCAGTGATTTAGAACGAGAGCAGTTCTTC. Translating it yields CATSDLEREQFF.

The chain has TRBV6-5 and TRBJ1-2, with 7 positions matching TRBD1. Per the germline V gene, CDR1 is MNHEY and CDR2 is SVGAGI. This CDR3 spans 13 amino acids. V was pared by 5 bases and J by 6 bases, with 6 bases of the junction left unmatched. The CDR3 DNA reads TGTGCCAGCAGTAGGAACAGGGGTGATGGCTACACCTTC. It specifies CASSRNRGDGYTF.